The 10 T cell receptor beta chains given below trace back to one sample, sequenced in a study of blood T cell repertoires in COVID-19. Here immunoSEQ multiplex PCR was the method, and the copy in TCRdb shows in-frame clones only, minus some. The repertoire holds about 65,000 clones, with about 76% as singletons. The sample was peripheral blood. These receptors were collected from a human donor in a cohort sampled during active COVID-19.

The chain carries TRBV4-2 and TRBJ2-3, with 7 bases fitting TRBD2. Germline values: CDR1 LGHNA, CDR2 YNFKEQ. V was clipped by 4 bases and J by 6 bases; unmatched bases: 16. The CDR3 is 17 residues long. Here the CDR3 DNA reads TGTGCCAGCAGCCTCGGCTCGGACTATAGCGGGCCTGATACGCAGTATTTT. Amino acid sequence: CASSLGSDYSGPDTQYF.

The V call is TRBV19, the J call TRBJ1-5; no clear D gene. V shed 2 bases and J shed 0 bases, with 8 bases lying between them. CDR3 length equals 15 residues. CDR1 and CDR2 from the germline V gene are LNHDA and SQIVND (reference sequence). The CDR3 sequence: CASSIQVISNQPQHF. The CDR3 DNA sequence: TGTGCCAGTAGTATACAGGTAATTAGCAATCAGCCCCAGCATTTT.

Only a few counts were recorded for this clone. The genes are TRBV28 and TRBJ1-5; possible D gene TRBD1, 6 bases. This CDR3 comprises 14 residues. CDR1 and CDR2 from the germline V gene are MDHEN and SYDVKM. Trimming cost V 6 bases and J 2 bases, with 11 bases left between them. The CDR3 coding sequence is TGTGCCAGCAGGCCGGGACAAGGCAATCAGCCCCAGCATTTT. Its translation is CASRPGQGNQPQHF. The complete variable domain, with remaining parts taken from reference TRBV28 and TRBJ1-5, reads DVKVTQSSRYLVKRTGEKVFLECVQDMDHENMFWYRQDPGLGLRLIYFSYDVKMKEKGDIPEGYSVSREKKERFSLILESASTNQTSMYLCASRPGQGNQPQHFGDGTRLSIL.

The V and J genes are TRBV29-1 and TRBJ2-3; D perhaps matches TRBD1 (5 bases). V lost 5 bases and J 6 bases, leaving 12 bases between the germline ends. CDR3 size: 12 residues. Germline lookup yields CDR1 SQVTM and CDR2 ANQGSEA. This CDR3 reads CSVHPGMDTQYF. For the CDR3, the DNA is TGCAGCGTTCACCCAGGGATGGATACGCAGTATTTT.

This clone has just a few counts. V and J are TRBV18 and TRBJ2-7; TRBD1 matches at 7 bases. Looked up from germline, CDR1 is KGHSH and CDR2 is LQKENI. Germline trimming cut 2 bases from V and 3 bases from J; bases unmatched to any gene: 4. The CDR3 runs 14 residues. CDR3 sequence: CASSPGRTGYEQYF. CDR3 nucleotide sequence: TGTGCCAGCTCACCAGGACGGACAGGCTACGAGCAGTACTTC. Using reference TRBV18 and TRBJ2-7 for the parts outside the CDR3, the full variable domain is NAGVMQNPRHLVRRRGQEARLRCSPMKGHSHVYWYRQLPEEGLKFMVYLQKENIIDESGMPKERFSAEFPKEGPSILRIQQVVRGDSAAYFCASSPGRTGYEQYFGPGTRLTVT.

The chain has TRBV28 and TRBJ1-1; 7 bases line up with TRBD1. CDR1 is MDHEN and CDR2 is SYDVKM in the germline V gene. V lost 5 bases to trimming and J lost 4 bases; unmatched junction nucleotides: 10. This CDR3 contains 15 residues. The CDR3, as DNA: TGTGCCAGCAGTCCTAGCAACTACAGGGGCACTGAAGCTTTCTTT. Its translation: CASSPSNYRGTEAFF. Full variable domain (rest looked up from reference TRBV28 and TRBJ1-1): DVKVTQSSRYLVKRTGEKVFLECVQDMDHENMFWYRQDPGLGLRLIYFSYDVKMKEKGDIPEGYSVSREKKERFSLILESASTNQTSMYLCASSPSNYRGTEAFFGQGTRLTVV.

This chain uses TRBV11-2 with TRBJ1-2; D not certain. The CDR3 covers 14 residues. Germline V CDR1 and CDR2: SGHAT, FQNNGV. The V gene lost 5 bases and the J gene lost 8 bases, with 18 bases spanning the gap. The DNA for the CDR3 is TGTGCCAGCAGCCCGATGTTGGGAGAACAGGGCTACACCTTC. This translates into CASSPMLGEQGYTF.

The V gene is TRBV27, the J gene TRBJ1-1; weak D call: TRBD1 (5 bases). V gave up 4 bases and J gave up 4 bases, with 16 bases separating them. The CDR3 covers 15 residues. Germline V gene data show CDR1 as MNHEY and CDR2 as SMNVEV (reference sequence). CDR3: CASSSGGVVGTEAFF. The CDR3 DNA sequence: TGTGCCAGCAGTTCTGGGGGGGTGGTGGGCACTGAAGCTTTCTTT.

The chain links TRBV30 to TRBJ2-3; 8 nucleotides align to TRBD1. The CDR3 is 14 residues long. Germline values: CDR1 GTSNPN, CDR2 SVGIG (reference sequence). The ends lost 5 bases at V and 1 base at J; junction bases unmatched: 5. CDR3 in amino acids: CAWDRTGRTDTQYF. In DNA, the CDR3 is TGTGCCTGGGACCGGACAGGGCGCACAGATACGCAGTATTTT.

Details on this clone: The CDR3 carries no conserved terminal phenylalanine or tryptophan, so it likely arises from a read error. The limits of the CDR3 on the DNA are not certain, so only TCRdb's listed CDR3 is given. The V call is TRBV6-1, the J call TRBJ2-7; TRBD2 is the table's D call and was not checked against the DNA. CDR1 and CDR2 (germline): MNHNS, SASEGT. The length of the CDR3 is 12 amino acids, counting both ends. CDR3 amino acids: CASSEGFEGISH.